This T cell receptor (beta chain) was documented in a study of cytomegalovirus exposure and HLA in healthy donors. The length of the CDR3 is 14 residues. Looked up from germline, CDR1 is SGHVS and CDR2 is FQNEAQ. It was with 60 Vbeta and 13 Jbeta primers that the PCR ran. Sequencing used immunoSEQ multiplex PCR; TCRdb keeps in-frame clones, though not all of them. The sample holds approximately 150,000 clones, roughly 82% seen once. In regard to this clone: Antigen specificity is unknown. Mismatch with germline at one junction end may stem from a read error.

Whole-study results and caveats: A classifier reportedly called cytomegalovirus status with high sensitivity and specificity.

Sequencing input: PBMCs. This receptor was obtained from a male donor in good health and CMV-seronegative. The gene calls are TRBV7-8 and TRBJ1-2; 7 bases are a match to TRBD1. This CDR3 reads CARSLGTETYGYTF. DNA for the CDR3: TGTGCCCGCAGCTTAGGGACAGAGACCTATGGCTACACCTTC.